A selection of T cell receptor beta chains follows, all from one sample in a study of blood T cells in healthy people across ages. TCRdb re-called the 5' RACE reads through MiXCR, storing one row per CDR3 protein. The sample has about 1.8 million distinct CDR3 sequences, roughly 50% seen once. The sample taken for sequencing was blood. These receptors all come from a woman aged 40 to 50 in good health. Each CDR3 is given with its conserved first and last residue. The D gene is left open where the match is weak. Part of the rows lack a size; the others show once, few, many or a class for expanded clones.

>few|16|TRBD2|TRBJ2-1|TRBV7-2
TGTGCCAGCAGCCCCCCGGGGGGGCTAATTCACAATGAGCAGTTCTTC
CASSPPGGLIHNEQFF
>NA|16|NA|TRBJ2-7|TRBV29-1
TGCAGCGTCCTACGGAATGGACAGAACTCCTACAATGAGCAGTACTTC
CSVLRNGQNSYNEQYF
>few|15|NA|TRBJ2-3|TRBV14
TGTGCCAGCAGTTCTTGGGACGTCACGGGCGATACGCAGTATTTT
CASSSWDVTGDTQYF
>few|17|NA|TRBJ2-6|TRBV6-5
TGTGCCAGCAGTTACTTTGAGGGCCATGCTGGGGCCAACGTCCTGACTTTC
CASSYFEGHAGANVLTF
>NA|14|NA|TRBJ2-3|TRBV6-1
TGTGCCAGCAGTGAAGACATCGACCGAAATACGCAGTATTTT
CASSEDIDRNTQYF
>few|13|NA|TRBJ2-1|TRBV27
TGTGCCAGCACCCCCTCGCCTTACAATGAGCAGTTCTTC
CASTPSPYNEQFF
>few|13|NA|TRBJ2-7|TRBV29-1
TGCAGCGTTGACGTGGGGGTAGGGTACGAGCAGTACTTC
CSVDVGVGYEQYF
>few|13|NA|TRBJ2-1|TRBV6-5
TGTGCCAGCAGGAGCTCAGGGGAGAATGAGCAGTTCTTC
CASRSSGENEQFF
>NA|15|NA|TRBJ1-1|TRBV6-5
TGTGCCAGCAGTTACTCACCAGGGGCTAACACTGAAGCTTTCTTT
CASSYSPGANTEAFF
>NA|16|NA|TRBJ2-3|TRBV20-1
TGCAGTGCTACAACACTCGGGGCTCACTCCACAGATACGCAGTATTTT
CSATTLGAHSTDTQYF
>few|15|NA|TRBJ2-3|TRBV5-1
TGCGCCAGCAGCTATAGGGTTAGCTCGCCCGATACGCAGTATTTT
CASSYRVSSPDTQYF
>NA|14|NA|TRBJ1-2|TRBV7-2
TGTGCCAGCAGCTTTAGGCCCCCGGGGGACGGCTACACCTTC
CASSFRPPGDGYTF
>NA|13|NA|TRBJ1-4|TRBV20-1
TGCAGTGCGAGAGGGCGCGGGGGTGAAAAACTGTTTTTT
CSARGRGGEKLFF
>few|15|TRBD2|TRBJ2-5|TRBV7-8
TGTGCCAGCAGCCCAGCGATAGCGGGGAAAGAGACCCAGTACTTC
CASSPAIAGKETQYF
>NA|15|NA|TRBJ2-7|TRBV12-3/TRBV12-4
TGTGCCAGCAGTTTAAGGGCGGGGGCCCACTACGAGCAGTACTTC
CASSLRAGAHYEQYF
>few|15|TRBD2|TRBJ2-5|TRBV6-6
TGTGCCAGCAGTTACCCCCGGGGGGGCCAGGAGACCCAGTACTTC
CASSYPRGGQETQYF
>NA|13|TRBD1|TRBJ2-1|TRBV2
TGTGCCAGCATATTCCACAGGGGGTACGAGCAGTTCTTC
CASIFHRGYEQFF
>few|13|NA|TRBJ2-5|TRBV7-8
TGTGCCAGCAGGTTTAGGGCTGTGGAGACCCAGTACTTC
CASRFRAVETQYF
>NA|13|NA|TRBJ1-2|TRBV6-5
TGTGCCAGCCGAGAAGGGTCAGGCTATGGCTACACCTTC
CASREGSGYGYTF
>few|16|TRBD2|TRBJ2-1|TRBV24-1
TGTGCCACCAGTGACCTAGCGGGGGGCTCCTACAATGAGCAGTTCTTC
CATSDLAGGSYNEQFF
>NA|15|NA|TRBJ2-3|TRBV7-2
TGTGCCAGCAGCCTCAGGGGGATGGGAGGAGATACGCAGTATTTT
CASSLRGMGGDTQYF
>NA|12|NA|TRBJ2-5|TRBV2
TGTGCCAGCACACCTCTTACTGAGACCCAGTACTTC
CASTPLTETQYF
>NA|11|NA|TRBJ2-3|TRBV27
TGTGCCAGCGGGGCGGCAGATGCGCAGTATTTT
CASGAADAQYF
>few|14|NA|TRBJ2-7|TRBV7-2
TGTGCCAGCAGCTCCAATCCAAGCTCCTACGAGCAGTACTTC
CASSSNPSSYEQYF
>NA|18|TRBD1|TRBJ1-1|TRBV4-3
TGCGCCAGCAGCCGCGGGACAGGGGGCAGCCGCTTGAACACTGAAGCTTTCTTT
CASSRGTGGSRLNTEAFF
>few|15|TRBD1|TRBJ2-1|TRBV25-1
TGTGCCAGCAGGGGACAGGGAAATTCCTACAATGAGCAGTTCTTC
CASRGQGNSYNEQFF
>few|18|NA|TRBJ1-5|TRBV6-5
TGTGCCAGCAGTTACCCTTCCTCCTTGACGCGGCCGAATCAGCCCCAGCATTTT
CASSYPSSLTRPNQPQHF
>NA|10|NA|TRBJ1-2|TRBV6-2/TRBV6-3
TGTGCCAGCGGAGACCGTGGCTACACCTTC
CASGDRGYTF
>few|15|NA|TRBJ2-5|TRBV20-1
TGCAGTGCTAGAGATCCTGGGACCCCTTCAGAGACCCAGTACTTC
CSARDPGTPSETQYF
>NA|14|NA|TRBJ2-3|TRBV5-1
TGCGCCAGCAGCTTTGCCAGGGGCATAGATACGCAGTATTTT
CASSFARGIDTQYF
>few|13|NA|TRBJ2-7|TRBV24-1
TGTGCCACCAGAACGAGGGTTCTCTACGAGCAGTACTTC
CATRTRVLYEQYF
>NA|14|NA|TRBJ2-4|TRBV28
TGTGCCGGCAGTGTGGGTGGAAATTCCGAAGAGCAGTACTTC
CAGSVGGNSEEQYF
>NA|14|NA|TRBJ1-1|TRBV12-3/TRBV12-4
TGTGCCAGCAGTTTAGGGTTCACGAACACTGAAGCTTTCTTT
CASSLGFTNTEAFF
>NA|16|NA|TRBJ1-2|TRBV7-3
TGTGCCAGCAGCCTCAAGGGCAGGACTACTAACTATGGCTACACCTTC
CASSLKGRTTNYGYTF
>NA|15|NA|TRBJ2-1|TRBV7-9
TGTGCCAGCAGCTTACAGGGGTGGTCTGGGAATGAGCAGTTCTTC
CASSLQGWSGNEQFF
>NA|14|NA|TRBJ2-7|TRBV7-2
TGTGCCAGCAGCCGGTTGGACCACTCCTACGAGCAGTACTTC
CASSRLDHSYEQYF
>few|15|NA|TRBJ2-5|TRBV7-9
TGTGCCAGCAGCTTAAGCGCTATGGGGAAAGAGACCCAGTACTTC
CASSLSAMGKETQYF
>NA|15|TRBD1|TRBJ1-2|TRBV20-1
TGCAGTGCTCCCGTGGGACAGGATGTCACCTATGGCTACACCTTC
CSAPVGQDVTYGYTF
>NA|14|TRBD1|TRBJ2-1|TRBV18
TGTGCCAGCCACAGGGGTGTGGTGGACAATGAGCAGTTCTTC
CASHRGVVDNEQFF
>NA|14|TRBD2|TRBJ2-3|TRBV10-3
TGTGCCATCAGGCAGGGAGGGGGCACAGATACGCAGTATTTT
CAIRQGGGTDTQYF
>NA|14|TRBD1|TRBJ2-1|TRBV6-1
TGTGCCAGCAACGACAGGGGTCCCCACAATGAGCAGTTCTTC
CASNDRGPHNEQFF
>NA|11|NA|TRBJ2-1|TRBV7-2
TGTGCCAGCAGGGAATCGGGACTGCAGTTCTTC
CASRESGLQFF
>NA|13|NA|TRBJ2-7|TRBV7-4
TGTGCCAGCAGCCCAGAAAGGCTCTACGAGCAGTACTTC
CASSPERLYEQYF
>NA|13|TRBD2|TRBJ2-2|TRBV9
TGTGCCAGCAGGCGGGGGGCCACCGGGGAGCTGTTTTTT
CASRRGATGELFF
>NA|11|NA|TRBJ1-1|TRBV10-3
TGTGCCATCAAAGGGCTCGGTGGAGCTTTCTTT
CAIKGLGGAFF
>NA|16|NA|TRBJ2-1|TRBV15
TGTGCCACCGGCAGAGATCCAGGACTTCTAGAGGTTGAGCAGTTCTTC
CATGRDPGLLEVEQFF
>few|15|TRBD1|TRBJ1-2|TRBV20-1
TGCAGTGCTAGCACCGGGACAGGACCGCTCTATGGCTACACCTTC
CSASTGTGPLYGYTF
>few|14|NA|TRBJ1-6|TRBV7-3
TGTGCCAGCAGCTTAACCCCAGACCTTTCACCCCTCCACTTT
CASSLTPDLSPLHF
>once|16|TRBD1|TRBJ2-1|TRBV9
TGTGCCAGCAGCGACAAGACAGGGGTCGGCGTGAAGACCCAGTTCTTC
CASSDKTGVGVKTQFF
>few|15|NA|TRBJ2-5|TRBV5-1
TGCGCCAGCAGCTTCCGAGGCACGGTCCAAGAGACCCAGTACTTC
CASSFRGTVQETQYF
>NA|13|TRBD2|TRBJ2-4|TRBV20-1
TGCAGTGCTGGGAGCGGGGAGCAAAACATTCAGTACTTC
CSAGSGEQNIQYF
>few|13|NA|TRBJ2-3|TRBV12-3/TRBV12-4
TGTGCCAGCAGACCTGGGACGGAGTATACGCAGTATTTT
CASRPGTEYTQYF
>many|16|TRBD2|TRBJ2-1|TRBV4-1
TGCGCCAGCAGCTACAGCCCGGGAGGTAGTTACAATGAGCAGTTCTTC
CASSYSPGGSYNEQFF
>many|14|NA|TRBJ2-4|TRBV4-3
TGCGCCAGCAGCCAAGTTGGGACGGGAAACATTCAGTACTTC
CASSQVGTGNIQYF
>NA|18|TRBD2|TRBJ2-7|TRBV18
TGTGCCAGCTCACCACCGGGACTAGCGGGGGGTACTGCCTACGAGCAGTACTTC
CASSPPGLAGGTAYEQYF
>NA|17|TRBD1|TRBJ2-5|TRBV6-1
TGTGCCAGCAGCCTCATACACCGGGACAGTTCACAAGAGACCCAGTACTTC
CASSLIHRDSSQETQYF
>NA|15|TRBD2|TRBJ2-5|TRBV7-2
TGTGCCAGCCAAAACGGCGGGGGGGCCCGGGAGACCCAGTACTTC
CASQNGGGARETQYF